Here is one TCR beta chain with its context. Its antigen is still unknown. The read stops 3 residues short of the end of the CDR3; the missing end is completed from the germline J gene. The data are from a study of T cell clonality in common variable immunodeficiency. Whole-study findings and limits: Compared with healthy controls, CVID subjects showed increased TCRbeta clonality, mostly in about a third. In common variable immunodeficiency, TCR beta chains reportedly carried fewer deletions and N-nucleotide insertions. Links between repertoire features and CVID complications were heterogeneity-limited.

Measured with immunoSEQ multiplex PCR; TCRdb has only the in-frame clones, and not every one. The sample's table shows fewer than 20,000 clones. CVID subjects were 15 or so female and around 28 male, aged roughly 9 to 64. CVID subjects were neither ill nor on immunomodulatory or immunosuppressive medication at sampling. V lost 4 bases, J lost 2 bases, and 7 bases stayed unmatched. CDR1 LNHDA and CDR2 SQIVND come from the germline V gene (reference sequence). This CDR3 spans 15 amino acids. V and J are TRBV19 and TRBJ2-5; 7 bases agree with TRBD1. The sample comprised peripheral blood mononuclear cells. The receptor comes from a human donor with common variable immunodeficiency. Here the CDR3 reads CASSRAQGLQETQYF. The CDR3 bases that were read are TGTGCCAGTAGTAGGGCACAGGGGCTGCAAGAGACC.